This T cell receptor beta chain is from a study of cytomegalovirus exposure and HLA in healthy donors. In the study overall: Earlier findings included roughly 120 million unique TCR beta sequences obtained from 180 million or so T cells. Study conclusions and caveats: A prior analysis recorded that most TCR beta V segments were productive about 87% or about 30% of the time.

Primers included in the PCR were 60 Vbeta and 13 Jbeta primers. Some clones are missing from TCRdb's copy, which holds only in-frame ones; the method was immunoSEQ multiplex PCR. The sample yields fewer than 250,000 clones, roughly 74% seen once. Points on this clone: Its matching antigen is unknown.

The germline CDR1 and CDR2 sequences are SGDLS and YYNGEE. V lost 0 bases and J lost 4; bases outside the gene matches: 3. The CDR3 is 15 residues long. The TCR originated in a woman in her thirties in good health and CMV-seropositive. Sequenced input: PBMCs. The rearrangement links TRBV9 to TRBJ1-2; 10 nucleotides line up with TRBD1. The CDR3 sequence is CASSVGDRGLYGYTF. In nucleotides, the CDR3 is TGTGCCAGCAGCGTAGGGGACAGGGGTCTCTATGGCTACACCTTC.